The rows below give T cell receptor beta chains drawn from one sample of a study of cytomegalovirus exposure and HLA in healthy donors. Profiled with immunoSEQ multiplex PCR; TCRdb holds only in-frame clones, not every one. The sample's table shows 85,000 to 110,000 clones. The sample consisted of PBMCs. These receptors were collected from a man in his forties in good health and CMV-seronegative. The CDR3 runs from the conserved cysteine through the conserved F or W. D genes are given only for firm matches.

v_gene	d_gene	j_gene	CDR3nt	CDR3aa
TRBV2	TRBD2	TRBJ2-7	TGTGCCAGCAGTCTAGGACTAGCGGGGGCCTTCTCCTACGAGCAGTACTTC	CASSLGLAGAFSYEQYF
TRBV28	TRBD2	TRBJ2-1	TGTGCCAGCAGTTCCCCGGGGGGGAGCTCCTACAATGAGCAGTTCTTC	CASSSPGGSSYNEQFF
TRBV2	.	TRBJ2-7	TGTGCCAGCAACCTAGAATACGAGCAGTACTTC	CASNLEYEQYF
TRBV5-1	TRBD1	TRBJ1-4	TGCGCCAGCAGCGTGACAGGGGGCGCGGATGAAAAACTGTTTTTT	CASSVTGGADEKLFF
TRBV19	TRBD1	TRBJ1-5	TGTGCCAGTAGGACGGGACAGGGGGCTGATCAGCCCCAGCATTTT	CASRTGQGADQPQHF
TRBV5-4	.	TRBJ2-5	TGTGCCAGCAGCTTGCGAACAGCAGAGACCCAGTACTTC	CASSLRTAETQYF
TRBV5-1	.	TRBJ1-2	TGCGCCAGCAGCTTCGAACAGGGATTTAACTATGGCTACACCTTC	CASSFEQGFNYGYTF
TRBV6-6	TRBD2	TRBJ2-5	TGTGCCAGCAGCTTCGGGACTAGCGGGAGCAAGACCCAGTACTTC	CASSFGTSGSKTQYF
TRBV11-2	TRBD1	TRBJ1-1	TGTGCCAGCAGCCCTTATCGAGACAGGGAGAACACTGAAGCTTTCTTT	CASSPYRDRENTEAFF
TRBV4-1	.	TRBJ2-5	TGCGCCAGCAGCCAGGACAGACCCCCGGGGGAGACCCAGTACTTC	CASSQDRPPGETQYF
TRBV28	TRBD2	TRBJ2-1	TGTGCCAGCAGTTTATGGTATAGGACTAGCGGACAGAGCTCCTACAATGAGCAGTTCTTC	CASSLWYRTSGQSSYNEQFF
TRBV7-6	TRBD2	TRBJ2-5	TGTGCCAGCAGCTTACGCGGGGGACCGCAAGAGACCCAGTACTTC	CASSLRGGPQETQYF
TRBV10-3	.	TRBJ2-7	TGTGCCAGCAGTGAAGTAAGGGGCCCGACCTACGAGCAGTACTTC	CASSEVRGPTYEQYF
TRBV7-6	TRBD1	TRBJ1-1	TGTGCCAGCAGCTTTAGGACAGGGGGCTTGGGCACTGAAGCTTTCTTT	CASSFRTGGLGTEAFF